Detailed here is one TCR beta chain. Its target is not known. Original processing methods: ImmunoSEQ supplied junction-only sequences lacking quality scores, so filtering was different. TCRdb keeps only in-frame clones here, not all; method: immunoSEQ multiplex PCR. V, J and clone size derive from that table, while D and trimming were established from the DNA sequence. The sample yields 110,000 or so clones, about 67% seen once. Trimming stripped 1 base from V and 6 bases from J, with 12 bases between. Germline lookup yields CDR1 MNHNS and CDR2 SASEGT. The CDR3 contains 14 residues. The sample belongs to a study of shared clonotypes between healthy human individuals. Whole-study findings and limits: Incompleteness in sorted-subset sequencing, despite large depth, was shown by rarefaction.

Sequences were obtained from memory CD8+ T cells sorted from blood. Subset defined: CD45RO+ cells pooled with CCR7-negative TemRA cells. This chain connects TRBV6-1 to TRBJ1-1; the D gene is possibly TRBD1 (6 bases). The TCR originated in a woman aged 25 to 39 in good health. CDR3 loop: CASSEDRVKAEAFF. As DNA, the CDR3 is TGTGCCAGCAGTGAAGACAGGGTAAAGGCTGAAGCTTTCTTT.